This is a list of T cell receptor beta chains from one sample in a study of blood T cell repertoires in COVID-19. TCRdb's table, derived via immunoSEQ multiplex PCR, lists solely in-frame clones and lacks some. The sample yields some 200,000 clones, 70% to 90% seen once. Source material: PBMCs or T cells enriched from blood (not recorded which). The receptors here all came from a woman aged 40 to 55 with acute COVID-19. CDR3s include the opening cysteine and the closing phenylalanine or tryptophan. A D gene is named only where the DNA matches it firmly. The size field is filled for only some rows; it gives once, few, many or a size class.

D gene	V gene	J gene	clone size	CDR3 protein	CDR3 DNA
.	TRBV5-8	TRBJ1-2	.	CASSFAGYGYTF	TGTGCCAGCAGCTTTGCAGGGTATGGCTACACCTTC
TRBD2	TRBV7-2	TRBJ2-3	few	CASSPWTSGTDTQYF	TGTGCCAGCAGCCCGTGGACTAGCGGCACAGATACGCAGTATTTT
.	TRBV2	TRBJ1-1	.	CASSEAPGAGTEAFF	TGTGCCAGCAGTGAAGCGCCAGGGGCTGGCACTGAAGCTTTCTTT
.	TRBV27	TRBJ1-2	.	CASRRDSHGYTF	TGTGCCAGCAGGAGGGACTCTCATGGCTACACCTTC
.	TRBV29-1	TRBJ1-2	.	CSINRGTANYGYTF	TGCAGCATAAATCGCGGGACGGCTAACTATGGCTACACCTTC
.	TRBV11-2	TRBJ1-6	many	CASREEGQRNSPLHF	TGTGCCAGCAGGGAAGAAGGACAGAGAAATTCACCCCTCCACTTT
.	TRBV21-1	TRBJ1-2	.	CASSTGNGPRNYGYTF	TGTGCCAGCAGCACGGGGAACGGGCCCCGTAACTATGGCTACACCTTC
.	TRBV5-1	TRBJ1-1	.	CASSSSGGTEAFF	TGCGCCAGCAGCTCCTCGGGGGGAACTGAAGCTTTCTTT
.	TRBV30	TRBJ1-2	.	CAWSYRGSNYGYTF	TGTGCCTGGAGTTATAGGGGTTCAAACTATGGCTACACCTTC
.	TRBV14	TRBJ1-6	.	CASSQTGRNSPLHF	TGTGCCAGCAGCCAAACGGGGAGAAATTCACCCCTCCACTTT
.	TRBV4-3	TRBJ2-3	once	CASSQKGGASGGTDTQYF	TGCGCCAGCAGCCAAAAGGGGGGGGCTAGCGGAGGCACAGATACGCAGTATTTT
TRBD2	TRBV4-3	TRBJ2-7	.	CASSQDLGGGSYEQYF	TGCGCCAGCAGCCAAGATCTTGGCGGGGGGTCCTACGAGCAGTACTTC
.	TRBV11-2	TRBJ1-1	.	CASSLARGGHTEAFF	TGTGCCAGCAGCTTAGCCCGGGGGGGTCACACTGAAGCTTTCTTT
.	TRBV19	TRBJ2-1	.	CASRGGDIRHWDEQFF	TGTGCCAGTAGGGGGGGGGACATCCGACACTGGGATGAGCAGTTCTTC
.	TRBV28	TRBJ2-4	.	CASSSRGIAKNIQYF	TGTGCCAGCAGTTCCCGAGGGATAGCCAAAAACATTCAGTACTTC
.	TRBV18	TRBJ1-2	.	CASSPNSGDGYTF	TGTGCCAGCTCACCGAACTCAGGGGATGGCTACACCTTC
.	TRBV11-2	TRBJ1-3	.	CASSSLSRTRHSGNTIYF	TGTGCCAGCAGCTCGTTATCAAGGACACGACACTCTGGAAACACCATATATTTT
TRBD1	TRBV9	TRBJ1-5	.	CASSVGTDNQPQHF	TGTGCCAGCAGCGTCGGGACAGACAATCAGCCCCAGCATTTT
.	TRBV6-2/TRBV6-3	TRBJ2-7	.	CASSNRWEQYF	TGTGCCAGCAGTAACAGATGGGAGCAGTACTTC
TRBD1	TRBV9	TRBJ1-1	.	CASSAGQGDTEAFF	TGTGCCAGCAGCGCGGGACAGGGGGACACTGAAGCTTTCTTT
.	TRBV18	TRBJ2-7	.	CASSPLYSGREDDYEQYF	TGTGCCAGCTCACCACTATACAGTGGACGGGAAGATGACTACGAGCAGTACTTC
TRBD1	TRBV24-1	TRBJ2-7	medium-sized	CATSETTGGVGEQYF	TGTGCCACCAGTGAAACGACAGGGGGAGTAGGAGAGCAGTACTTC
TRBD1	TRBV28	TRBJ2-3	.	CASSRRRGQVDTQYF	TGTGCCAGCAGCCGTCGCAGGGGGCAAGTAGATACGCAGTATTTT
TRBD1	TRBV15	TRBJ1-2	.	CATSRDLAGGLSDYGYTF	TGTGCCACCAGCAGAGATCTGGCAGGGGGCCTATCTGACTATGGCTACACCTTC
.	TRBV30	TRBJ1-5	.	CAWSSLQGWDQPQHF	TGTGCCTGGAGTTCATTACAGGGATGGGATCAGCCCCAGCATTTT
TRBD2	TRBV7-6	TRBJ2-7	.	CASSLGSSGASEQYF	TGTGCCAGCAGCTTAGGTTCTAGCGGGGCGAGCGAGCAGTACTTC
.	TRBV18	TRBJ2-7	.	CASSPNPGELSYEQYF	TGTGCCAGCTCACCAAATCCCGGGGAGCTCTCCTACGAGCAGTACTTC
.	TRBV19	TRBJ1-1	.	CASRGLSGAEAFF	TGTGCCAGTAGGGGCCTGTCGGGAGCTGAAGCTTTCTTT
TRBD1	TRBV2	TRBJ1-5	.	CASNDDRGLDQPQHF	TGTGCCAGCAATGACGACAGGGGGCTGGATCAGCCCCAGCATTTT
.	TRBV2	TRBJ1-1	.	CANTGTQNTEAFF	TGTGCCAACACCGGGACACAGAACACTGAAGCTTTCTTT
.	TRBV30	TRBJ1-1	.	CAWSGLRRGNTEAFF	TGTGCCTGGAGTGGGTTACGCAGGGGGAACACTGAAGCTTTCTTT
.	TRBV7-2	TRBJ1-2	.	CASSLAGANYGYTF	TGTGCCAGCAGCTTGGCAGGGGCTAACTATGGCTACACCTTC
TRBD1	TRBV28	TRBJ2-7	.	CASTLRGSTYEQYF	TGTGCCAGCACCCTCAGGGGGAGCACCTACGAGCAGTACTTC
TRBD2	TRBV27	TRBJ2-7	.	CASSPFSPGTSRRYEQYF	TGTGCCAGCAGTCCGTTCAGTCCCGGGACTAGCAGACGCTACGAGCAGTACTTC
TRBD1	TRBV28	TRBJ2-7	.	CATPPAGQGAEQYF	TGTGCTACGCCCCCGGCGGGACAGGGGGCGGAGCAGTACTTC
.	TRBV29-1	TRBJ1-4	.	CSVGSGGREKLFF	TGCAGCGTTGGGTCCGGGGGACGAGAAAAACTGTTTTTT
.	TRBV5-6	TRBJ1-2	.	CASSLRGSGYGYTF	TGTGCCAGCAGCTTGCGTGGGTCGGGCTATGGCTACACCTTC
.	TRBV10-1	TRBJ1-1	.	CASSRVRDTEAFF	TGCGCCAGCAGCCGGGTCCGGGACACTGAAGCTTTCTTT
TRBD2	TRBV19	TRBJ2-1	.	CASLQRGEHNEQFF	TGTGCCAGTCTACAGCGGGGGGAACACAATGAGCAGTTCTTC
.	TRBV27	TRBJ2-7	.	CASSLASSGGFHEQYF	TGTGCCAGCAGTTTAGCGTCCAGTGGAGGTTTCCACGAGCAGTACTTC
TRBD1	TRBV27	TRBJ1-2	.	CASSSRRGQSYGYTF	TGTGCCAGCAGTTCCCGCAGGGGGCAGTCCTATGGCTACACCTTC
.	TRBV2	TRBJ1-1	once	CASSGHTIKHGVSTEAFF	TGTGCCAGCAGTGGACACACAATTAAACACGGTGTTAGCACTGAAGCTTTCTTT
.	TRBV9	TRBJ1-4	.	CASSHFGQSTNEKLFF	TGTGCCAGCAGCCATTTCGGACAGTCAACTAATGAAAAACTGTTTTTT
.	TRBV3-1/TRBV3-2	TRBJ2-7	.	CASSQVAGLAYEQYF	TGTGCCAGCAGCCAAGTTGCGGGCCTGGCGTACGAGCAGTACTTC
.	TRBV6-2/TRBV6-3	TRBJ2-3	.	CASSYSGEADTQYF	TGTGCCAGCAGTTACTCGGGAGAGGCAGATACGCAGTATTTT